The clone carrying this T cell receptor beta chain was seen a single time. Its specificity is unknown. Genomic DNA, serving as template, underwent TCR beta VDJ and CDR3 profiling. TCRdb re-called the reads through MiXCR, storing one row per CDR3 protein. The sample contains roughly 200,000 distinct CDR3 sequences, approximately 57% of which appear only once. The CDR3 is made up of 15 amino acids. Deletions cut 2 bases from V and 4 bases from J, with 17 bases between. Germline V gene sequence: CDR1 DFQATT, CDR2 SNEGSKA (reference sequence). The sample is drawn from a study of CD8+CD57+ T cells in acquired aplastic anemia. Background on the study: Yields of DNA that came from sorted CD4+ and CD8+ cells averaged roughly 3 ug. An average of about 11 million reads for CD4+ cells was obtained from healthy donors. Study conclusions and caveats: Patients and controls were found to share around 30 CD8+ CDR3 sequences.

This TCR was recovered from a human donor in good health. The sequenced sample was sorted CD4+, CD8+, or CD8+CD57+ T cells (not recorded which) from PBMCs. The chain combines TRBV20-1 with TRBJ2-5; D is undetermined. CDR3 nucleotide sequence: TGCAGTGCTAGATTCACCCGAGCCACCCGAGAGACCCAGTACTTC. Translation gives CSARFTRATRETQYF.